This passage covers 28 T cell receptor beta chains from one sample sequenced in a study of response to subunit inactivated influenza vaccine. In TCRdb, the RT-PCR reads were re-called with MiXCR into one record per CDR3 protein. Of just under 550,000 distinct CDR3 sequences in the sample, approximately 22% are singletons; the top ten hold 2.5% to 3.5%. These data were also reused for a study on T cells expressing NK-cell markers. That work states: The cDNA for TCR beta came from 5'RACE template switching with UMIs.

The starting material was CD4+ T cells sorted from PBMCs, obtained 11 to 12 days after vaccination. Source of these receptors: a man aged 50-60 years who received an inactivated influenza vaccine.

This clonotype was counted many times. The V gene is TRBV4-3, the J gene TRBJ1-1; D gene unclear. The CDR3 runs to 13 residues. Trimming cost V 0 bases and J 1 base, with 3 bases left between them. Germline loops: CDR1 LGHNA, CDR2 YSLEER. Written as DNA, the CDR3 is TGCGCCAGCAGCCAAGAGCCGAACACTGAAGCTTTCTTT. As protein: CASSQEPNTEAFF.

This clonotype was picked up many times. The chain combines TRBV5-1 with TRBJ1-2; D call uncertain. Per germline, CDR1 SGHRS and CDR2 YFSETQ. The CDR3 length is 12 residues. The ends were cut back, 5 bases at V and 4 bases at J, with 9 bases in the middle. In nucleotides, the CDR3 is TGCGCCAGCAGTCCCACGACCTATGGCTACACCTTC. Residues: CASSPTTYGYTF.

The chain's CDR3 is CASSERGVAKNIQYF. CDR3 in DNA: TGTGCCAGCAGTGAACGGGGTGTAGCCAAAAACATTCAGTACTTC. The genes are TRBV25-1 and TRBJ2-4, with a weak D call TRBD2 (5 bases). The CDR3 runs to 15 residues. V lost 2 bases to trimming and J lost 0 bases, with 8 bases between them. Germline V lookup: CDR1 MGHDK, CDR2 SYGVNS.

This chain uses TRBV28 with TRBJ2-7, with no clear D. This CDR3 has 13 residues. Germline loops: CDR1 MDHEN, CDR2 SYDVKM. Trimming cost V 8 bases and J 8 bases, with 19 bases left between them. CDR3 region: CASARPTHLKQYF. Written as DNA, the CDR3 is TGTGCCAGCGCTCGCCCCACTCATCTAAAGCAGTACTTC.

This clonotype appeared a few times. The V call is TRBV6-6, the J call TRBJ1-2; D is ambiguous. Germline V gene sequence: CDR1 MNHNY, CDR2 SVGAGI (reference sequence). The V end was cut by 6 bases, the J end by 3 bases, with 8 bases between. This CDR3 spans 12 amino acids. CDR3 region: CASSVRDYGYTF. DNA for the CDR3: TGTGCCAGCAGCGTCCGGGACTATGGCTACACCTTC.

The chain has TRBV10-3 and TRBJ2-6; 7 positions agree with TRBD2. The germline CDR1 and CDR2 sequences are ENHRY and SYGVKD. CDR3 length: 17 residues. Germline trimming cut 4 bases from V and 3 bases from J; bases unmatched to any gene: 9. The chain's CDR3 is CAISAIFAGVGANVLTF. The CDR3 DNA reads as TGTGCCATCAGTGCCATATTTGCGGGGGTTGGGGCCAACGTCCTGACTTTC.

The V and J genes are TRBV3-1 and TRBJ1-5; D not resolved. Germline CDR1 reads LGHDT; CDR2 reads YNNKEL (reference sequence). Deletions cut 3 bases from V and 2 bases from J, with 5 bases between. CDR3 length: 13 residues. CDR3 DNA: TGTGCCAGCAGCCATGACCGCAATCAGCCCCAGCATTTT. The encoded protein is CASSHDRNQPQHF.

This clonotype turned up a few times. The V gene is TRBV4-2, the J gene TRBJ2-1; unclear D gene. Germline values: CDR1 LGHNA, CDR2 YNFKEQ. The CDR3 is 16 residues long. V dropped 0 bases and J dropped 3 bases, with 12 bases sitting between them. CDR3 region: CASSQEGRPSYNEQFF. In DNA form, the CDR3 reads TGTGCCAGCAGCCAAGAAGGTAGGCCTAGCTACAATGAGCAGTTCTTC.

The V call is TRBV28, the J call TRBJ2-3, with TRBD1 matching over 8 bases. The V gene end was trimmed by 3 bases and the J gene end by 1 base; junction bases not matched to a gene: 3. CDR3 size: 15 residues. Germline V gene lookup returns CDR1 MDHEN and CDR2 SYDVKM. The CDR3 loop is CASSFRGQGTDTQYF. The CDR3 DNA is TGTGCCAGCAGTTTTAGGGGACAGGGCACAGATACGCAGTATTTT.

The chain couples TRBV12-3 or TRBV12-4 to TRBJ1-1; the D gene is possibly TRBD1 (6 bases). V shed 5 bases and J shed 7 bases, with 17 bases lying between them. CDR3 length: 14 residues. CDR3 sequence: CASSPSGARFEAFF. The CDR3 DNA sequence: TGTGCCAGCAGTCCCTCAGGGGCCCGTTTTGAAGCTTTCTTT.

This sequence joins TRBV4-3 and TRBJ2-2; the match to TRBD1 covers 9 bases. The CDR3 is 14 amino acids. V was clipped by 3 bases and J by 7 bases; unmatched bases: 3. Per the germline V gene, CDR1 is LGHNA and CDR2 is YSLEER. CDR3 nucleotides: TGCGCCAGCAGCCAGGACAGGGGATTCGGGGAGCTGTTTTTT. Protein product: CASSQDRGFGELFF.

J is TRBJ2-5 and V is TRBV7-6; 7 bases align to TRBD2. The ends lost 1 base at V and 0 bases at J; junction bases unmatched: 23. The CDR3 is made up of 22 amino acids. Germline CDR1 reads SGHVS; CDR2 reads FNYEAQ. The CDR3 spells CASSLVPSLIYAGGSHQETQYF. The DNA for the CDR3 is TGTGCCAGCAGCTTAGTGCCTTCACTAATATACGCCGGGGGGAGTCACCAAGAGACCCAGTACTTC.

V is TRBV20-1 and J is TRBJ2-7; TRBD2 matches at 7 bases. CDR3 length: 13 amino acids. The ends lost 0 bases at V and 9 bases at J; junction bases unmatched: 8. In germline, CDR1 is DFQATT, CDR2 SNEGSKA (reference sequence). DNA of the CDR3: TGCAGTGCTAGAGATGCGGGAGTAGGCCCGCAGTACTTC. Translated, it gives CSARDAGVGPQYF.

This clonotype showed up just a few times. The rearrangement links TRBV5-1 to TRBJ2-3, with D possibly TRBD2 on 7 matching bases. CDR1 is SGHRS, CDR2 YFSETQ, per germline. Trimming took off 0 bases at V and 2 bases at J, with 13 bases between the two ends. The CDR3 spans 16 residues. Written as DNA, the CDR3 is TGCGCCAGCAGCTTGGCCCGGGGGGCTCTCACAGATACGCAGTATTTT. Encoded protein: CASSLARGALTDTQYF.

The rearrangement joins TRBV20-1 to TRBJ1-6; D gene unclear. The germline CDR1 and CDR2 sequences are DFQATT and SNEGSKA (reference sequence). V was pared by 1 base and J by 5 bases, with 9 bases between. The CDR3 length is 14 residues. Written as DNA, the CDR3 is TGCAGTGCTAGAGCGGACGGAAATAATTCACCCCTCCACTTT. It codes for CSARADGNNSPLHF.

This clonotype was observed once. The CDR3 DNA follows: TGTGCCAGCAGCGCATTACAGGGCACAGTTGGTGAAAAACTGTTTTTT. Translation gives CASSALQGTVGEKLFF. The genes are TRBV7-6 and TRBJ1-4; perhaps TRBD1 as D (6 bases). The V gene lost 5 bases and the J gene lost 7 bases, with 20 bases spanning the gap. CDR1 SGHVS and CDR2 FNYEAQ come from the germline V gene. The CDR3 spans 16 residues.

The gene calls are TRBV7-9 and TRBJ1-2, with D unresolved. Trimming cost V 6 bases and J 7 bases, with 9 bases left between them. This CDR3 has 11 residues. In germline, CDR1 is SEHNR, CDR2 FQNEAQ (reference sequence). The CDR3 nucleotides read TGTGCCAGCAGGTCCGAGGCTGGCTACACCTTC. It encodes CASRSEAGYTF. The full variable domain, in which reference TRBV7-9 and TRBJ1-2 provide the parts outside the CDR3, is DTGVSQNPRHKITKRGQNVTFRCDPISEHNRLYWYRQTLGQGPEFLTYFQNEAQLEKSRLLSDRFSAERPKGSFSTLEIQRTEQGDSAMYLCASRSEAGYTFGSGTRLTVV.

The rearrangement links TRBV6-2 or TRBV6-3 to TRBJ1-2; no clear D gene. The germline gives CDR1 MNHEY, CDR2 SVGEGT. The CDR3 consists of 14 residues. V lost 0 bases and J 3 bases, leaving 8 bases between the germline ends. The CDR3 protein is CASSYSDGDYGYTF. DNA of the CDR3: TGTGCCAGCAGTTACTCCGACGGAGACTATGGCTACACCTTC.

There are a few counts of this clonotype. The rearrangement uses TRBV4-2 and TRBJ2-5; D could derive from TRBD1 or TRBD2 (5 bases each). Trimming took off 0 bases at V and 6 bases at J, with 14 bases between the two ends. Germline assignment: CDR1 LGHNA and CDR2 YNFKEQ. CDR3 length: 15 residues. As DNA, the CDR3 is TGTGCCAGCAGCCAAGAGAGCGGCAGGGTAAAGACCCAGTACTTC. Amino acids: CASSQESGRVKTQYF.

The chain employs TRBV3-1 and TRBJ2-7; unclear D gene. The V end was cut by 4 bases, the J end by 4 bases, with 11 bases between. This CDR3 has 13 residues. The germline gives CDR1 LGHDT, CDR2 YNNKEL (reference sequence). The CDR3 DNA is TGTGCCAGCAGCCCAGTTTCCCATTACGAGCAGTACTTC. This sequence encodes CASSPVSHYEQYF.

The chain links TRBV15 to TRBJ1-2, with 8 bases fitting TRBD1. CDR1 is LNHNV and CDR2 is YYDKDF in the germline V gene (reference sequence). There are 14 residues in the CDR3. V was clipped by 7 bases and J by 7 bases; unmatched bases: 11. Here the CDR3 DNA reads TGTGCCACCACCCCACCGGGACAGGAATCTGGCTACACCTTC. Its protein product is CATTPPGQESGYTF. Filled out from reference TRBV15 and TRBJ1-2, the complete variable domain reads DAMVIQNPRYQVTQFGKPVTLSCSQTLNHNVMYWYQQKSSQAPKLLFHYYDKDFNNEADTPDNFQSRRPNTSFCFLDIRSPGLGDTAMYLCATTPPGQESGYTFGSGTRLTVV.

This clonotype appeared a few times. V is TRBV4-2 and J is TRBJ2-2, with D possibly matching TRBD1 (5 bases). Trimming shortened V by 0 bases and J by 5 bases, and 13 bases separated the two germline ends. This CDR3 has 16 residues. Germline V gene lookup returns CDR1 LGHNA and CDR2 YNFKEQ. CDR3 sequence reads: CASSQDLARETGELFF. The CDR3 nucleotides are TGTGCCAGCAGCCAAGATTTAGCCAGGGAAACCGGGGAGCTGTTTTTT.

This sequence joins TRBV27 and TRBJ1-2, with D possibly TRBD1 on 6 matching bases. The V gene lost 6 bases and the J gene lost 3 bases, with 17 bases spanning the gap. This CDR3 has 15 amino acids. The V gene's germline CDR1 is MNHEY and CDR2 SMNVEV (reference sequence). This CDR3 is CASRTFGGADYGYTF. The CDR3 DNA reads TGTGCCAGCAGGACTTTTGGGGGGGCGGACTATGGCTACACCTTC.

There are a few counts of this clonotype. The chain is built from TRBV2 and TRBJ1-4; 7 bases are shared with TRBD1. CDR1 is SNHLY, CDR2 FYNNEI, per germline. V lost 7 bases and J lost 2; bases outside the gene matches: 1. The CDR3 covers 13 residues. The CDR3 reads CASTGQTNEKLFF. CDR3 DNA: TGTGCCAGCACGGGACAGACTAATGAAAAACTGTTTTTT.

This clonotype has just a few counts. The chain recombines TRBV12-3 or TRBV12-4 with TRBJ2-7; tentative D call: TRBD2 (5 bases). The CDR3 totals 15 residues. Trimming cost V 8 bases and J 1 base, with 18 bases left between them. The DNA for the CDR3 is TGTGCCAGCTCGTCTTCGGGGTCGATGTCCTACGAGCAGTACTTC. This codes for CASSSSGSMSYEQYF.

This clonotype was observed at least ten times. The chain couples TRBV4-3 to TRBJ1-1; D is uncertain. Germline CDR1 is LGHNA and CDR2 is YSLEER. The CDR3 spans 15 residues. V gave up 0 bases and J gave up 10 bases, with 18 bases separating them. DNA of the CDR3: TGCGCCAGCAGCCAAGATCATGTCACTCCAAAAGGAGCTTTCTTT. It is translated as CASSQDHVTPKGAFF.

This chain joins TRBV6-5 and TRBJ2-5; D is unresolved. CDR1 and CDR2 from the germline V gene are MNHEY and SVGAGI. The length of the CDR3 is 14 residues. V dropped 0 bases and J dropped 7 bases, with 12 bases sitting between them. CDR3: CASSYSDQVGTQYF. CDR3 nucleotides: TGTGCCAGCAGTTACTCGGATCAGGTGGGGACCCAGTACTTC.

This clonotype has a single count. It may be a read error: a sequence one base away is much more abundant. The rearrangement joins TRBV5-1 to TRBJ2-2; D is ambiguous. The CDR3 length is 14 residues. The ends were cut back, 4 bases at V and 4 bases at J, with 11 bases in the middle. The germline V gene encodes CDR1 SGHRS and CDR2 YFSETQ. The CDR3 region has the DNA TGCGCCAGCAGCCCAGACATACCCACCGGGGAGCTGTTTTTT. Its translation: CASSPDIPTGELFF. The full variable domain, completed using reference TRBV5-1 and TRBJ2-2, is KAGVTQTPRYLIKTRGQQVTLSCSPISGHRSVSWYQQTPGQGLQFLFEYFSETQRNKGNFPGRFSGRQFSNSRSEMNVSTLELGDSALYLCASSPDIPTGELFFGEGSRLTVL.